Below, one TCR beta chain is given with its context. Only in-frame clones appear in the TCRdb table, and some are missing; sequencing was by immunoSEQ multiplex PCR. The data contain approximately 120,000 clones, approximately 94% of them singletons. The V end was cut by 0 bases, the J end by 0 bases, with 12 bases between. The CDR3 runs 17 residues. CDR1 is MNHEY and CDR2 is SMNVEV in the germline V gene (reference sequence). The sample comes from a study of cytomegalovirus exposure and HLA in healthy donors. The sequence derives from a woman younger than 35 in good health and CMV-seronegative. The specimen sequenced was PBMCs. The V call is TRBV27, the J call TRBJ1-5, with D uncertain. Written as DNA, the CDR3 is TGTGCCAGCAGTTTATCGGTCGGAGATTATAGCAATCAGCCCCAGCATTTT. Translated: CASSLSVGDYSNQPQHF.